The rows below give T cell receptor beta chains drawn from one sample of a study of siplizumab effects on memory and regulatory T cells. Here immunoSEQ multiplex PCR was the method, and the copy in TCRdb shows in-frame clones only, minus some. The table shows some 110,000 clones, with over 90% occurring only once. The specimen sequenced was Tregs sorted from blood. The origin of the receptors is a human donor in good health. CDR3s include the opening cysteine and the closing phenylalanine or tryptophan. D genes are given only for firm matches. Not all rows give a size; the values are once, few, many and, for expanded clones, a class.

V gene	J gene	clone size	D gene	CDR3 DNA	CDR3 protein
TRBV6-1	TRBJ2-7	NA	NA	TGTGCCAGCATGGGTGACAGAGGCGAGCAGTACTTC	CASMGDRGEQYF
TRBV19	TRBJ2-7	NA	TRBD1	TGTGCCAGTAGTGTGGACAGGGGGTCCTACGAGCAGTACTTC	CASSVDRGSYEQYF
TRBV30	TRBJ2-5	NA	TRBD2	TGTGCCTGGAGTAGCGGGAGGGCCCTGGGAGAGACCCAGTACTTC	CAWSSGRALGETQYF
TRBV7-2	TRBJ2-4	NA	NA	TGTGCCAGCAGCCCTAGAAGTGTCAAAAACATTCAGTACTTC	CASSPRSVKNIQYF
TRBV19	TRBJ1-1	NA	TRBD1	TGTGCCAGTAGTACCCTCAGGGGGCGTAGGACTGAAGCTTTCTTT	CASSTLRGRRTEAFF
TRBV5-4	TRBJ1-1	NA	NA	TGTGCCAGCAGCTTGATGGGCGCTGAAGCTTTCTTT	CASSLMGAEAFF
TRBV4-2	TRBJ2-5	NA	TRBD2	TGTGCCAGCAGCCAATTAGTAGCAGCGGGGGGAGGCGAGACCCAGTACTTC	CASSQLVAAGGGETQYF
TRBV9	TRBJ2-3	NA	NA	TGTGCCAGCAGCGTAGGTCTGGGAACTAGCACAGATACGCAGTATTTT	CASSVGLGTSTDTQYF
TRBV19	TRBJ2-1	NA	NA	TGTGCCAGTAGTGTAGACTGGCGGGGCAACAATGAGCAGTTCTTC	CASSVDWRGNNEQFF
TRBV28	TRBJ1-2	once	NA	TGTGCCAGCAGTTTAAGGGCAGCCACGGGGGGCTACACCTTC	CASSLRAATGGYTF
TRBV20-1	TRBJ2-1	NA	NA	TGCAGTGCTAGAACCTACCAGCAGTTCTTC	CSARTYQQFF
TRBV9	TRBJ2-1	NA	TRBD2	TGTGCCAGCAGCGCCCGCCCTGCGACTAGCGGGGGGGCTTCGGGTGGTGAGCAGTTCTTC	CASSARPATSGGASGGEQFF
TRBV6-6	TRBJ2-3	NA	NA	TGTGCCAGCAGAATTACCAAAAGCACAGATACGCAGTATTTT	CASRITKSTDTQYF
TRBV27	TRBJ2-1	NA	NA	TGTGCCAGCAGGCGACAGGGAGGGGGGCCAAGCTCCTACAATGAGCAGTTCTTC	CASRRQGGGPSSYNEQFF
TRBV6-5	TRBJ1-1	once	NA	TGTGCCAGCAGCCCATGGGCAGGCAGGCAAGCTTTCTTT	CASSPWAGRQAFF
TRBV11-2	TRBJ1-1	NA	NA	TGTGCCAGCAGCGTACGAACAGGGCCCACTGAAGCTTTCTTT	CASSVRTGPTEAFF
TRBV7-2	TRBJ1-2	NA	NA	TGTGCCAGCAGCTTAATGGTCGCAAACTATGGCTACACCTTC	CASSLMVANYGYTF
TRBV7-9	TRBJ2-7	NA	NA	TGTGCCAGCAGCCACGGGAGGGGGACAGGGTACGAGCAGTACTTC	CASSHGRGTGYEQYF
TRBV27	TRBJ2-1	NA	NA	TGTGCCAGCGCGTTGAGGAATGAGCAGTTCTTC	CASALRNEQFF
TRBV19	TRBJ1-5	NA	NA	TGTGCCAGTAGTAAAGGTTATCAGCCCCAGCATTTT	CASSKGYQPQHF
TRBV11-3	TRBJ2-2	NA	NA	TGTGCCAGCAGCTTAGCAATGGGCCGGAACACCGGGGAGCTGTTTTTT	CASSLAMGRNTGELFF
TRBV7-9	TRBJ1-6	NA	NA	TGTGCCAGCAGCTTGGCGGGCTCTTCACCCCTCCACTTT	CASSLAGSSPLHF
TRBV4-2	TRBJ1-1	NA	NA	TGTGCCAGCAGCCAAGACCGGGGAAACACTGAAGCTTTCTTT	CASSQDRGNTEAFF
TRBV29-1	TRBJ2-5	NA	TRBD1	TGCAGCGTTCCAAGAGACAGGGGGCTTGAAGAGACCCAGTACTTC	CSVPRDRGLEETQYF
TRBV18	TRBJ1-6	NA	NA	TGTGCCAGCTCACCAAATGGGTATAATTCACCCCTCCACTTT	CASSPNGYNSPLHF
TRBV21-1	TRBJ1-5	NA	NA	TGTGCCAGGACTTTAATGGGCCAGCATTTT	CARTLMGQHF
TRBV29-1	TRBJ2-3	NA	NA	TGCAGCGTTGAAGATAGGGTTGCAGATACGCAGTATTTT	CSVEDRVADTQYF
TRBV7-9	TRBJ2-7	NA	TRBD1	TGTGCCAGCAGCTTTTCCGGGACAGACTACGAGCAGTACTTC	CASSFSGTDYEQYF
TRBV30	TRBJ1-4	NA	NA	TGTGCCTGGAGTGTCGCAACTAATGAAAAACTGTTTTTT	CAWSVATNEKLFF
TRBV11-1	TRBJ2-7	NA	NA	TGTGCCAGCAGTCTGGCCTACGAGCAGTACTTC	CASSLAYEQYF
TRBV25-1	TRBJ1-2	NA	TRBD1	TGTGCCAGCGCAGAGACAGGGGGCGCTGGTGGCTACACCTTC	CASAETGGAGGYTF
TRBV11-2	TRBJ2-7	NA	TRBD2	TGTGCCAGCAGCTTAAAATCGTTGACTAGCGCGGGAGAGCAGTACTTC	CASSLKSLTSAGEQYF
TRBV7-9	TRBJ2-7	NA	TRBD1	TGTGCCAGCGGCATCCCCGGGACAGGGGAACGCCCTGGCGAGCAGTACTTC	CASGIPGTGERPGEQYF
TRBV11-3	TRBJ1-1	once	NA	TGTGCCAGCGGGAGGGCAGGCGGCACTGAAGCTTTCTTT	CASGRAGGTEAFF
TRBV4-1	TRBJ1-5	NA	NA	TGCGCCAGCAGCCAAGGGGGTGGGCATCAGCCCCAGCATTTT	CASSQGGGHQPQHF
TRBV4-2	TRBJ1-3	NA	NA	TGTGCCAGCAGCCAAGATCCAGACTCTGGAAACACCATATATTTT	CASSQDPDSGNTIYF
TRBV6-5	TRBJ2-7	NA	NA	TGTGCCAGCAGTGGACCCCCCAAATACGAGCAGTACTTC	CASSGPPKYEQYF
TRBV19	TRBJ2-1	NA	TRBD2	TGTGCCAGTAGAAACAGCGGGGGTTTCTACAATGAGCAGTTCTTC	CASRNSGGFYNEQFF
TRBV7-3	TRBJ2-1	NA	NA	TGTGCCAGCAGCTTAGTTTATGAGCAGTTCTTC	CASSLVYEQFF
TRBV7-2	TRBJ1-6	few	TRBD1	TGTGCCAGCAGCCGGACAGGGGGAAATAATTCACCCCTCCACTTT	CASSRTGGNNSPLHF
TRBV5-6	TRBJ1-4	NA	NA	TGTGCCAGCAGCTTGGGATTCTTAAATGAAAAACTGTTTTTT	CASSLGFLNEKLFF